This T cell receptor beta chain was captured by sequencing in a study of vaccination and CD4 T cells after COVID-19. The Oncomine TCR Beta short-read assay generated sequence data from the DNA of cultured CD4+ T cells. Each CDR3 protein gets one entry after TCRdb re-called the PCR reads with MiXCR. Seen here are 20,000 to 25,000 distinct CDR3 sequences, about 64% observed once, and the top ten hold around 16%. As regards this clonotype: Its antigen is not known.

The ends lost 8 bases at V and 3 bases at J; junction bases unmatched: 23. The CDR3 runs to 21 residues. Germline V CDR1 and CDR2: MNHEY, SVGEGT. Treatment indicated: roughly ten-day PBMC culture with coronavirus spike peptide pools or control peptides (ViraFEST assay). The genes are TRBV6-2 or TRBV6-3 and TRBJ1-5; 12 bases are a match to TRBD1. The receptor was derived from a human donor who received a COVID-19 vaccine. The source material was CD4+ T cells from blood, cultured in vitro, sampled after SARS-CoV-2 vaccination. CDR3 nucleotides: TGTGCCAGCGGAACAAGATTCAACGGGACAGGGGGCCCTATTTCCAATCAGCCCCAGCATTTT. It specifies CASGTRFNGTGGPISNQPQHF.